This T cell receptor beta chain was profiled in a study of response to subunit inactivated influenza vaccine. Overall study findings and caveats: The authors put forward the suggestion that each seasonal influenza vaccination may bring in only a limited number of new T cells.

This clonotype was observed a handful of times. Its antigen is currently unknown. TCRdb called the RT-PCR reads again in MiXCR, with one record for every CDR3 protein. The sample gives approximately 500,000 distinct CDR3 sequences, 10% to 15% of which show up once; around 14% is in the top ten. The germline V gene encodes CDR1 MNHEY and CDR2 SMNVEV (reference sequence). Trimming removed 2 bases from V and 1 base from J, with 10 bases in between. This CDR3 is built from 15 residues. Sequenced here: PBMCs from blood, sampled 45 days after vaccination. This clonotype originated in a man aged 45 to 65 who received an inactivated influenza vaccine. The chain couples TRBV27 to TRBJ2-3; D not certain. CDR3 sequence (DNA): TGTGCCAGCAGTTTAGGTGGCCCGGGCACAGATACGCAGTATTTT. Amino acid sequence: CASSLGGPGTDTQYF.